This TCR beta chain comes out of a study of OX40 agonist ivuxolimab in advanced cancers. V lost 10 bases to trimming and J lost 2 bases; unmatched junction nucleotides: 5. This CDR3 contains 12 residues. Germline CDR1 MNHNS, CDR2 SASEGT. Sequencing used immunoSEQ multiplex PCR; TCRdb keeps in-frame clones, though not all of them. This sample yields fewer than 70,000 clones, of which about 79% are seen a single time; 2.4% belongs to the top ten. Source: CD4+ or CD8+ T cells sorted from blood, taken in a trial of the OX40 agonist ivuxolimab. This clonotype was obtained from an adult with an advanced solid tumor such as melanoma, head and neck, liver or kidney cancer. The V call is TRBV6-1, the J call TRBJ2-7, with 7 bases identical to TRBD1. Written as DNA, the CDR3 is TGTGCCACCGGACAGGTAACCTACGAGCAGTACTTC. Translated, it gives CATGQVTYEQYF.